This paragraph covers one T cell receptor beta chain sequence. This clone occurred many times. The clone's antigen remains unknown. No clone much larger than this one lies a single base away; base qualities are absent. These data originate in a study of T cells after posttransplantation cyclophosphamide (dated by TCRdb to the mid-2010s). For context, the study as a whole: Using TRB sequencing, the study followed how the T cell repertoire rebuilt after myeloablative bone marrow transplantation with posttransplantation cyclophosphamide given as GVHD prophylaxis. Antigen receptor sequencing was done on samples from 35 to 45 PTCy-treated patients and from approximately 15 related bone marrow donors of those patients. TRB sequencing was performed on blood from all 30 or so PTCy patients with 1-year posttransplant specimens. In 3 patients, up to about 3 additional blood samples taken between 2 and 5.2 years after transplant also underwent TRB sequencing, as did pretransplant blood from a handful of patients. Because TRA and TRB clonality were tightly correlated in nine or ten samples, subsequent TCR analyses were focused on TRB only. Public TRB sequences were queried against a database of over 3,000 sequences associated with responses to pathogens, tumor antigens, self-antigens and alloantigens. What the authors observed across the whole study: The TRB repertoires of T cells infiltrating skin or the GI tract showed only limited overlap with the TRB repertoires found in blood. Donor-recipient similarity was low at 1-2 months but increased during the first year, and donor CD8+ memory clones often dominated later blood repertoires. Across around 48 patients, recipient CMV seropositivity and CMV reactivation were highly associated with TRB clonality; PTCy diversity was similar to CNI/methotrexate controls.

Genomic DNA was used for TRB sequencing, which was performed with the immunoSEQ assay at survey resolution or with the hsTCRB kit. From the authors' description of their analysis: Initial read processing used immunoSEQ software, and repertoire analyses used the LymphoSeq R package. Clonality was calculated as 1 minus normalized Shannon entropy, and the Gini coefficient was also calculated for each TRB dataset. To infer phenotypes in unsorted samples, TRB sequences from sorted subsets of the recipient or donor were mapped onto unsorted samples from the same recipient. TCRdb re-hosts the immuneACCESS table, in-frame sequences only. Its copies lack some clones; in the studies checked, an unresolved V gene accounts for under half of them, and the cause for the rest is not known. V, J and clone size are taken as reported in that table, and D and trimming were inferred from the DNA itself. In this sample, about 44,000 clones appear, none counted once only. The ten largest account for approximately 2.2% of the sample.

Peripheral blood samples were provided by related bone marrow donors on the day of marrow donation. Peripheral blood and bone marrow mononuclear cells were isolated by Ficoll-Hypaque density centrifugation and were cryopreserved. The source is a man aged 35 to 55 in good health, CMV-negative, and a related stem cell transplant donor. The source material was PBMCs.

CDR3 reads: CASSLVPGQGPITEAFF. DNA sequence: TGTGCCAGCAGCTTAGTCCCGGGACAGGGGCCCATCACTGAAGCTTTCTTT. The V gene is TRBV7-9 and the J gene is TRBJ1-1; TRBD1 aligns with 10 central bases. From the cysteine up to the phenylalanine, the CDR3 has a length of 17 residues. This entry keeps only the CDR3 DNA: 51 bases, framed from base 1. The germline V gene (reference sequence) supplies CDR1 SEHNR and CDR2 FQNEAQ. V is pruned by 1 base and J by 4 bases, leaving 9 bases of the junction without a gene match.